The 2 T cell receptor beta chains below were found in one sample sequenced in a study of metastatic and nonmetastatic thyroid tumors. Every patient underwent thyroid surgery untreated. TCRdb re-called the PCR reads with MiXCR. The table lists over 65,000 clones, roughly an eighth of them singletons. Material for sequencing was tumor tissue. The origin of the receptors is a female donor with papillary thyroid cancer or a benign thyroid nodule (not recorded which). Some clones in this sample may be carry-over from other donors' samples.

This clone was observed a few times. V usage is TRBV27 and J usage is TRBJ2-5; D remains ambiguous. Trimming took off 7 bases at V and 4 bases at J, with 7 bases between the two ends. CDR3 length equals 11 residues. CDR1 MNHEY and CDR2 SMNVEV come from the germline V gene (reference sequence). CDR3: CASILGETQYF. CDR3 nucleotides: TGTGCCAGCATCTTAGGAGAGACCCAGTACTTC.

About this clone: One base away lies a much larger clone, so this may be a sequencing read error. CDR3 region: CSSVTAPYGYTF. The CDR3 bases are TGCAGCTCAGTGACAGCCCCCTATGGCTACACCTTC. The chain recombines TRBV20-1 with TRBJ1-2, with a possible D match to TRBD1 (5 bases). This CDR3 spans 12 amino acids. The V gene's germline CDR1 is DFQATT and CDR2 SNEGSKA (reference sequence).